The following is a T cell receptor beta chain sequence with its context. Its antigen is unknown. Time point meaning: week 35, safety follow-up. What each vaccine dose contained was 300 ug of mutant IDH1 20-mer peptide, accompanied by topical imiquimod. The junction had 6 bases not matched to a gene; V was cut back by 4 bases and J by 1 base. The CDR3 has 17 residues. The germline V gene has CDR1 SGHAT and CDR2 FQNNGV. Some clones are missing from TCRdb's copy, which holds only in-frame ones; the method was immunoSEQ multiplex PCR. This table holds some 66,000 clones, 84% found once. This entry belongs to a study of a mutant IDH1 vaccine in newly diagnosed glioma. For the study at large: Patients got radiotherapy, temozolomide, or both beforehand, and most got both. In the visit schedule, V12 fell in week 35, while V13 fell in week 47.

Overall study findings and caveats: Approximately 95% of patients showed vaccine-induced immune responses across multiple MHC alleles.

The sample consisted of PBMCs, taken from a glioma patient whose treatment included an IDH1 peptide vaccine. This chain joins TRBV11-2 and TRBJ2-5, with 13 bases lining up with TRBD2. The sequence derives from a man aged 25-45 years with glioma. CDR3 DNA: TGTGCCAGCAGCTCCCGTCGGACTAGCGGGGGCCAAGAGACCCAGTACTTC. Its translation: CASSSRRTSGGQETQYF.